This T cell receptor (beta chain) came from a study of blood T cell repertoires in COVID-19. Original methodology: Estimation of nucleated cell counts was performed using reference gene primer amplification. The repertoire was sequenced with immunoSEQ multiplex PCR; TCRdb's copy has only in-frame clones and lacks some. That table supplies the V and J calls and clone size; D and trimming were determined from the DNA. The sample lists some 300,000 clones, roughly 87% occurring once. Germline-derived CDR1 and CDR2 are MGHRA and YSYEKL. V was pared by 2 bases and J by 3 bases, with 10 bases between. The CDR3 has 15 amino acids.

The specimen sequenced was PBMCs or T cells enriched from blood (not recorded which). The chain combines TRBV4-1 with TRBJ1-4; D is perhaps TRBD1 (5 bases). This receptor was identified in a woman in her twenties or thirties who had recovered from COVID-19. The CDR3 spells CASSQTGVPNEKLFF. CDR3 sequence (DNA): TGCGCCAGCAGCCAAACAGGCGTTCCTAATGAAAAACTGTTTTTT.